Described below is a single TCR beta chain sequence and its context. The protocol was immunoSEQ multiplex PCR, while the TCRdb copy is restricted to in-frame clones and leaves out a portion. There are 75,000 to 95,000 clones in the sample; 70% to 85% occur only once, and under 40% lies in the top ten. This entry belongs to a study of control samples from healthy donors and cancer patients. Sequenced input: PBMCs. The receptor comes from a man between 65 and 79 years old with lung cancer.

CDR3 DNA: TGCAGCGTTGTGGGGGGAGGGACCCGCTACGAGCAGTACTTC. Residues: CSVVGGGTRYEQYF. The rearrangement uses TRBV29-1 and TRBJ2-7, with 7 bases lining up with TRBD2. Germline CDR1 and CDR2: SQVTM and ANQGSEA. V lost 4 bases and J lost 3; bases outside the gene matches: 9. This CDR3 comprises 14 residues.